Shown below are 8 T cell receptor beta chains from a single sample sequenced in a study of shared clonotypes between healthy human individuals (dated by TCRdb to about 2020). To prepare the library, the immunoSEQ multiplex PCR assay was applied. TCRdb holds this immuneACCESS table with in-frame rearrangements only. Some clones are missing; in checked studies, unresolved V genes explain under half, and the rest has no known cause. The sample yields 950,000 to 1,100,000 clones; around 76% were counted once. The ten largest clones capture 1.4% of the sample. The sequencing sample was made of memory CD4+ T cells sorted from blood. The meaning of the sample's cell subset or site label: CD45RA-negative fraction. The receptors stem from a man younger than 35 in good health.

The rearrangement links TRBV6-1 to TRBJ2-7; a possible D gene is TRBD1 (5 bases). CDR3 length equals 15 residues. Looked up from germline, CDR1 is MNHNS and CDR2 is SASEGT. V lost 5 bases and J 2 bases, leaving 16 bases between the germline ends. The CDR3 nucleotides read TGTGCCAGCAGTCTCCAGGCAGGGTATCCCTACGAGCAGTACTTC. This gives the protein CASSLQAGYPYEQYF.

This chain uses TRBV23-1 with TRBJ2-1; possibly TRBD2 for D (7 bases). TRBV23-1 is designated an ORF whose function remains uncertain. V was cut by 5 bases and J by 3 bases, with 17 bases left in between. There are 16 residues in the CDR3. The CDR3 spells CASSGGALRDYNEQFF. The DNA for the CDR3 is TGCGCCAGCAGTGGGGGGGCACTAAGAGACTACAATGAGCAGTTCTTC.

Written as DNA, the CDR3 is TGTGCCAGCAGCTCCCGGGGTAGCGGGGTAACCTACGAGCAGTACTTC. Its translation is CASSSRGSGVTYEQYF. The J gene is TRBJ2-7, the V gene TRBV5-6, with 8 bases identical to TRBD2. CDR3 length: 16 residues. CDR1 is SGHDT, CDR2 YYEEEE, per germline. V gave up 3 bases and J gave up 2 bases; unmatched junction bases: 10. The variable domain in full, completed from reference TRBV5-6 and TRBJ2-7, reads DAGVTQSPTHLIKTRGQQVTLRCSPKSGHDTVSWYQQALGQGPQFIFQYYEEEERQRGNFPDRFSGHQFPNYSSELNVNALLLGDSALYLCASSSRGSGVTYEQYFGPGTRLTVT.

The chain combines TRBV28 with TRBJ2-1; D is perhaps TRBD1 or TRBD2 (6 bases each). The CDR3 contains 15 residues. Germline V gives CDR1 MDHEN, CDR2 SYDVKM. The V end was cut by 2 bases, the J end by 12 bases, with 20 bases between. CDR3 residues: CASSLRFAGQTPQFF. The CDR3 DNA follows: TGTGCCAGCAGTTTAAGATTCGCGGGACAAACCCCGCAGTTCTTC.

The chain combines TRBV30 with TRBJ2-7; either TRBD1 or TRBD2 may fit D (5 bases each). The CDR3 runs to 14 residues. V was pared by 5 bases and J by 0 bases, with 14 bases between. Germline V gene lookup returns CDR1 GTSNPN and CDR2 SVGIG (reference sequence). The CDR3 loop reads CAWSSRDGSYEQYF. CDR3 bases: TGTGCCTGGTCCAGCCGGGACGGCTCCTACGAGCAGTACTTC.

V gene TRBV29-1 combines with J gene TRBJ1-1; 7 bases agree with TRBD1. Losses at the gene ends were 7 bases for V and 8 bases for J; bases not matched to a gene: 10. Germline-derived CDR1 and CDR2 are SQVTM and ANQGSEA. The CDR3 length is 12 residues. The CDR3 here is CSGATGVSEAFF. The CDR3 DNA reads TGCAGCGGAGCCACAGGGGTATCCGAAGCTTTCTTT.

This chain links TRBV6-5 with TRBJ1-1; no reliable D call. V was shortened by 7 bases and J by 1 base, with 13 bases between the two germline ends. CDR1 is MNHEY and CDR2 is SVGAGI in the germline V gene. The CDR3 is 14 residues long. The CDR3 region has the DNA TGTGCCAGCAATACGCAATGGGGGAACACTGAAGCTTTCTTT. Its translation is CASNTQWGNTEAFF.

This chain joins TRBV7-2 and TRBJ1-6; the D is unclear. This CDR3 has 15 residues. Germline CDR1 SGHTA, CDR2 FQGNSA. Trimming took off 2 bases at V and 7 bases at J, with 12 bases between the two ends. CDR3 coding DNA: TGTGCCAGCAGCTTATCTCCGTCGGGGAATTCACCCCTCCACTTT. Its protein is CASSLSPSGNSPLHF.